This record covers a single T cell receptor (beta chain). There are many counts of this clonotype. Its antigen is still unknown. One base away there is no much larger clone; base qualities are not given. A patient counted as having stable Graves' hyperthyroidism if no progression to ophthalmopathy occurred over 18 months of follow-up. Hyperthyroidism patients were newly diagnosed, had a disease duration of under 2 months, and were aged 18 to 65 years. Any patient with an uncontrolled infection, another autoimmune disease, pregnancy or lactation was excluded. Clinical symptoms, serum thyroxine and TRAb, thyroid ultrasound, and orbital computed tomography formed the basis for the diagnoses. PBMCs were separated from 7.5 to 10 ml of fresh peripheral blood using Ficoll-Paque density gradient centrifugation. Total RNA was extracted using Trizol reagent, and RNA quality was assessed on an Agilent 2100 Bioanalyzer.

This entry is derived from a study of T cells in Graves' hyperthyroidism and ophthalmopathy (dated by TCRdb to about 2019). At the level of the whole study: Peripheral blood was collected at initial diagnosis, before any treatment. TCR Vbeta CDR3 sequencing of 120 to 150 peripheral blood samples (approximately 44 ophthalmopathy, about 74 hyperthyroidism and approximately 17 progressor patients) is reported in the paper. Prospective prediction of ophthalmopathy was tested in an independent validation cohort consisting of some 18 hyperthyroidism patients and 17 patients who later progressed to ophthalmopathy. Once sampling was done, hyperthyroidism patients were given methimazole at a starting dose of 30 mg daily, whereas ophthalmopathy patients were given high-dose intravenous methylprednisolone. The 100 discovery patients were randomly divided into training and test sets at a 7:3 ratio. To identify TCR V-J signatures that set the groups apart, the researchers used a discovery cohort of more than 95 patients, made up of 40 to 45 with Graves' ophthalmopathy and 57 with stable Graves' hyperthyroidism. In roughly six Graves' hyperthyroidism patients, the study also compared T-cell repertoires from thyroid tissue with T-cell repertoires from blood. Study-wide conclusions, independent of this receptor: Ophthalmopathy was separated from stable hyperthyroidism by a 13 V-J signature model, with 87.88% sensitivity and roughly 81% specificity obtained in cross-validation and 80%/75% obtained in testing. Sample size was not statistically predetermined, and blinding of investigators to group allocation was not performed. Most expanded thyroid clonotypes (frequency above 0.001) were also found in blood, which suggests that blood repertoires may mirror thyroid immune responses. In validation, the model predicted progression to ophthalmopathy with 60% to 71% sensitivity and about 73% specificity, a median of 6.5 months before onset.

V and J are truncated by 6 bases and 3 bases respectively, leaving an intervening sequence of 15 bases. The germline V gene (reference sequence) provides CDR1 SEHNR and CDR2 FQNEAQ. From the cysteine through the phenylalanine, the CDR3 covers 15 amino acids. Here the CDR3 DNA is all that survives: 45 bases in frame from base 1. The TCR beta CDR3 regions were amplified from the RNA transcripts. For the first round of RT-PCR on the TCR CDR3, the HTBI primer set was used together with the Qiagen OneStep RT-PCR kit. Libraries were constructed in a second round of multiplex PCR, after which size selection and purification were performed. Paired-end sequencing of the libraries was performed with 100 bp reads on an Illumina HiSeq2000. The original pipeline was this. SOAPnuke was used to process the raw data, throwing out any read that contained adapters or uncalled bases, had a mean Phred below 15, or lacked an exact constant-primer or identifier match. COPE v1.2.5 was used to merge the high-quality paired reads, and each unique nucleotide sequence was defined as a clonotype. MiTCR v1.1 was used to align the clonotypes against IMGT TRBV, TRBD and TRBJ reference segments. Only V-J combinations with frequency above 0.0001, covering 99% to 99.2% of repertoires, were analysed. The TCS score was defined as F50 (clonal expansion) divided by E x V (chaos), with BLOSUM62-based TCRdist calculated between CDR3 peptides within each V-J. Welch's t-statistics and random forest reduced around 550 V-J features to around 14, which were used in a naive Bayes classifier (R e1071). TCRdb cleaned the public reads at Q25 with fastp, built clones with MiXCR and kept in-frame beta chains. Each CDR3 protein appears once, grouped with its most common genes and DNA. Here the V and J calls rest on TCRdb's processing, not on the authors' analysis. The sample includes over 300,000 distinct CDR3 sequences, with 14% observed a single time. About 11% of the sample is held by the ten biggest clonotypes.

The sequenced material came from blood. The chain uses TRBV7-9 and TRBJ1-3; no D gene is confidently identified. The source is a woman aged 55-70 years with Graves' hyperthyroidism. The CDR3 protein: CASSPWASGGNTIYF. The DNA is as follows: TGTGCCAGCAGTCCCTGGGCCTCAGGTGGAAACACCATATATTTT.